What follows are 26 T cell receptor beta chains derived from one specimen sequenced in a study of CD8+ T cells in alopecia areata. cDNA reverse transcribed from extracted RNA served as the sequencing template. Profiling relied on immunoSEQ multiplex PCR, and the TCRdb table lists in-frame clones only, not all of them. This sample shows roughly 120,000 clones and no singletons; about 18% rests with the ten largest. The specimen sequenced was lesional skin. Every receptor here comes from a C3H/HeJ mouse with alopecia areata. These mice share the MHC haplotype H2-k.

This clone was detected ten times or more. Here the gene names and germline are mouse. The CDR3 end falls 4 residues outside the read, so it is completed with the germline J gene. The V gene is TRBV13-3, the J gene TRBJ1-4, with D possibly matching TRBD1 (6 bases). The CDR3 extends over 17 amino acids. Trimming stripped 0 bases from V and 0 bases from J, with 12 bases between. CDR1 is NNHDY and CDR2 is SYVADS in the germline V gene. CDR3 DNA (partial): TGTGCCAGCAGTGATGCAGGGACAAAGTTTTCCAACGAA. Its translation: CASSDAGTKFSNE. The complete CDR3 reads CASSDAGTKFSNERLFF.

Notes on this clone: Gene names are mouse gene names. The read ends 4 residues before the CDR3 terminus; that terminus is restored from the germline J gene. The genes are TRBV1 and TRBJ1-4; 7 nucleotides match TRBD1. The CDR3 runs 14 residues. Germline CDR1 reads NSQYPW; CDR2 reads LRSPGD (reference sequence). The DNA read from the CDR3 is TGCACCTGCAGTGCGAAGGGGGCGGCCGAA. It is translated as CTCSAKGAAE. The CDR3, in full, reads CTCSAKGAAERLFF. Full variable domain (outside the CDR3, taken from reference TRBV1 and TRBJ1-4): VTLLEQNPRWRLVPRGQAVNLRCILKNSQYPWMSWYQQDLQKQLQWLFTLRSPGDKEVKSLPGADYLATRVTDTELRLQVANMSQGRTLYCTCSAKGAAERLFFGHGTKLSVL.

The sample holds many counts of this clone. Gene names denote mouse genes. The CDR3 end falls 4 residues outside the read, so it is completed with the germline J gene. The chain has TRBV14 and TRBJ1-2, with TRBD1 matching 10 bases. J lost 2 bases, V lost 3 bases, and 1 base had no gene match. Germline V lookup: CDR1 SGHDT, CDR2 FRDEAV. The CDR3 extends over 14 amino acids. The part of the CDR3 DNA that was read is TGTGCCAGCAGTTCGGGACAGGGGAACTCC. It codes for CASSSGQGNS. The full CDR3 protein is CASSSGQGNSDYTF.

With regard to this clone: Germline and genes here are mouse. Read coverage stops 4 residues before the CDR3 terminus; the germline J gene supplies the remainder. V and J are TRBV13-2 and TRBJ2-7; D perhaps matches TRBD1 (5 bases). The CDR3 is made up of 11 amino acids. Germline CDR1 is NNHNN and CDR2 is SYGAGS (reference sequence). The CDR3 sequence is CASGRGNEQYF. The DNA read from the CDR3 is TGTGCCAGCGGTAGGGGAAAT.

This clone has only a few counts. The genes are named according to mouse. Partial CDR3 DNA: TGTGCCAGCAGTGATGAGTGGACAACAAACACA. Residues: CASSDEWTTNT. The complete CDR3 sequence is CASSDEWTTNTEVFF. The chain has TRBV13-1 and TRBJ1-1; D possibly corresponds to TRBD1 (5 bases). The read ends 4 residues early relative to the CDR3; the germline J gene fills the gap. The CDR3 extends over 15 amino acids. Germline-derived CDR1 and CDR2 are NSHNY and SYGAGN. V was pared by 0 bases and J by 0 bases, with 9 bases between.

This clone was detected ten times or more. The gene names given are mouse names. The read ends 4 residues before the CDR3 terminus; that terminus is restored from the germline J gene. The chain joins TRBV13-3 to TRBJ2-3; 12 positions agree with TRBD2. The CDR3 is 16 amino acids. J was trimmed by 2 bases and V by 3 bases; bases with no gene match: 4. CDR1 and CDR2 from the germline V gene are NNHDY and SYVADS. Partial CDR3 DNA: TGTGCCAGCAGTGGGGACTGGGGGGTTTTTGCAGAA. Encoded protein: CASSGDWGVFAE. The full CDR3 is CASSGDWGVFAETLYF.

This clone was counted a few times. Genes here carry mouse names. The read finishes 4 residues shy of the CDR3 end, and the germline J gene is used to complete it. The rearrangement joins TRBV13-1 to TRBJ1-2; D possibly corresponds to TRBD1 (5 bases). CDR3 length equals 15 residues. Per the germline V gene, CDR1 is NSHNY and CDR2 is SYGAGN. V dropped 2 bases and J dropped 4 bases, with 15 bases sitting between them. The part of the CDR3 DNA that was read is TGTGCCAGCAGTGAGCCGGGACCGGGGGGCTCC. Translating gives CASSEPGPGGS. The whole CDR3 protein is CASSEPGPGGSDYTF.

This clone showed up just a few times. The gene symbols are mouse symbols. The read ends 4 residues shy of where the CDR3 ends; the end is completed using the germline J gene. The chain combines TRBV13-3 with TRBJ1-1, with D possibly being TRBD1 (5 bases). Trimming took 7 bases from V and 4 from J, leaving 14 bases between them. Germline lookup yields CDR1 NNHDY and CDR2 SYVADS. The length of the CDR3 is 13 residues. The CDR3 loop is CASGRGGGTEVFF. The sequenced CDR3 bases are TGTGCCAGCGGGAGGGGAGGTGGCACA.

This clone was picked up many times. The gene names here belong to mouse. The read terminates 4 residues before the CDR3 end, so the remaining end is supplied by the germline J gene. The chain is built from TRBV13-3 and TRBJ2-1; 8 positions agree with TRBD2. J gave up 4 bases and V 5 bases, and 5 bases lay outside the gene matches. CDR3 size: 14 residues. Germline lookup yields CDR1 NNHDY and CDR2 SYVADS. The CDR3 bases that were read are TGTGCCAGCAGGCCGGGACTGGCATATGCT. This encodes CASRPGLAYA. The entire CDR3 is CASRPGLAYAEQFF.

A note on this clone: The genes are named according to mouse. The CDR3 sequence is CASSDLGLGGLYAEQFF. CDR3 DNA (partial): TGTGCCAGCAGTGATTTGGGACTGGGGGGGCTCTATGCT. This chain connects TRBV13-3 to TRBJ2-1; 14 nucleotides match TRBD2. The CDR3 end lies 4 residues beyond the end of the read and is filled in from the germline J gene. After removal of 1 base from V and 3 bases from J, the junction contained 3 bases not matched to a gene. From germline, CDR1 is NNHDY and CDR2 SYVADS. The CDR3 is 17 amino acids.

Comment on this clone: Gene names and germline refer to mouse. From the germline J gene comes the end of the CDR3, since the read stops 4 residues before it. This chain joins TRBV13-3 and TRBJ2-5, with a tentative D call TRBD1 (6 bases). V lost 2 bases, J lost 2 bases, and 15 bases lay in between. This CDR3 has 16 amino acids. Germline-derived CDR1 and CDR2 are NNHDY and SYVADS. The CDR3 sequence: CASSDQGRGGQDTQYF. Partial CDR3 DNA: TGTGCCAGCAGTGACCAGGGGCGCGGGGGCCAAGAC. Using reference TRBV13-3 and TRBJ2-5 for the parts outside the CDR3, the full variable domain is EAAVTQSPRSKVAVTGGKVTLSCHQTNNHDYMYWYRQDTGHGLRLIHYSYVADSTEKGDIPDGYKASRPSQENFSLILELASLSQTAVYFCASSDQGRGGQDTQYFGPGTRLLVL.

Many counts were recorded for this clone. Genes and germline come from the mouse. The CDR3 is cut off 4 residues early in the read; its end comes from the germline J gene. J is TRBJ1-4 and V is TRBV13-3, with 10 bases that match TRBD1. Germline CDR1 NNHDY, CDR2 SYVADS. V lost 4 bases, J lost 2 bases, and 5 bases stayed unmatched. CDR3 length equals 16 residues. The covered CDR3 bases are TGTGCCAGCAGTCCCCGGGACAGGGGATCCAACGAA. This translates into CASSPRDRGSNE. The CDR3 in its entirety is CASSPRDRGSNERLFF.

As to this clone: Germline and genes: mouse. The CDR3 is CASSITPAGVNQDTQYF. The DNA read from the CDR3 is TGTGCCAGCAGTATAACCCCAGCTGGGGTTAACCAAGAC. V gene TRBV19 combines with J gene TRBJ2-5; D possibly corresponds to TRBD2 (6 bases). Read data end 4 residues before the CDR3 end; the end is taken from the germline J gene. The CDR3 spans 17 residues. Trimming shortened V by 1 base and J by 0 bases, and 15 bases separated the two germline ends. CDR1 and CDR2 (germline): FNHDT, SITEND (reference sequence).

The table lists this clone with a few counts. Mouse gene names and germline throughout. Sequencing ends 4 residues short of the CDR3 end; the germline J gene provides the rest. The J gene is TRBJ2-1, the V gene TRBV1; TRBD2 matches 9 bases. The germline gives CDR1 NSQYPW, CDR2 LRSPGD (reference sequence). The V segment lost 0 bases and the J segment 4 bases; nucleotides outside the gene matches: 7. The CDR3 length is 17 residues. CDR3 loop: CTCSADAADWGYAEQFF. The CDR3 bases that were read are TGCACCTGCAGTGCAGATGCCGCGGACTGGGGTTATGCT.

This clone has ten or more counts. Genes and germline are mouse. The read ends 4 residues early relative to the CDR3; the germline J gene fills the gap. The chain has TRBV1 and TRBJ1-1; a weak D match, TRBD1 (6 bases). This CDR3 has 15 residues. Germline V gene data show CDR1 as NSQYPW and CDR2 as LRSPGD (reference sequence). V was cut by 0 bases and J by 1 base, with 9 bases left in between. The part of the CDR3 DNA that was read is TGCACCTGCAGTGCAGATCCGGGACAAAACACA. It is translated as CTCSADPGQNT. The entire CDR3 is CTCSADPGQNTEVFF.

This clone was counted only a few times. Gene and germline names: mouse. CDR3: CASSDRTGGPQDTQYF. CDR3 DNA (partial): TGTGCCAGCAGTGATCGGACTGGGGGGCCCCAAGAC. This chain links TRBV13-3 with TRBJ2-5; 11 nucleotides align to TRBD2. The read gets to within 4 residues of the CDR3 end, and the germline J gene fills in the rest. With 1 base clipped from V and 2 bases from J, the junction kept 3 bases outside the gene matches. The CDR3 is 16 amino acids. CDR1 and CDR2 (germline): NNHDY, SYVADS.

Note on this clone: Genes and germline are mouse. The read terminates 4 residues before the CDR3 end, so the remaining end is supplied by the germline J gene. The chain employs TRBV13-3 and TRBJ2-4, with 12 bases that match TRBD2. Germline CDR1 NNHDY, CDR2 SYVADS. The V and J ends lost 2 bases and 1 base, in that order; junction bases with no gene match: 5. This CDR3 region has 17 residues. CDR3: CASSETGGARGQNTLYF. Incomplete CDR3 DNA: TGTGCCAGCAGTGAGACTGGGGGGGCGCGAGGTCAAAAC.

This clone turned up a few times. The protein here is the DNA translation, as the TCRdb protein differs from it at residue 12. All gene names here are mouse names. The read ends 3 residues before the CDR3 terminus; that terminus is restored from the germline J gene. The chain links TRBV1 to TRBJ1-3, with a weak D call TRBD1 (6 bases). Per germline, CDR1 NSQYPW and CDR2 LRSPGD (reference sequence). This CDR3 region has 15 residues. Trimming took off 3 bases at V and 0 bases at J, with 9 bases between the two ends. CDR3 in amino acids: CTCSAGHHSGNTLYF. The CDR3 bases that were read are TGCACCTGCAGTGCGGGACATCATTCTGGAAATACG. Drawing the rest from reference TRBV1 and TRBJ1-3, the complete variable domain is VTLLEQNPRWRLVPRGQAVNLRCILKNSQYPWMSWYQQDLQKQLQWLFTLRSPGDKEVKSLPGADYLATRVTDTELRLQVANMSQGRTLYCTCSAGHHSGNTLYFGEGSRLIVV.

On this clone: Germline and genes: mouse. The missing CDR3 end, 4 residues past where the read stops, is filled in from the germline J gene. The genes are TRBV14 and TRBJ2-7, with D perhaps TRBD1 (6 bases). CDR3 length: 13 residues. Germline V gives CDR1 SGHDT, CDR2 FRDEAV. V shed 1 base and J shed 3 bases, with 8 bases lying between them. The CDR3 sequence: CASSFPDSYEQYF. CDR3 DNA, as far as it was read: TGTGCCAGCAGTTTCCCGGACAGCTAT.

This clone was recorded a few times. Gene labels here are mouse ones. The sequenced fragment ends 4 residues before the CDR3 boundary, so the rest is inferred from the germline J gene. The V gene is TRBV1, the J gene TRBJ2-4; D is possibly TRBD2 (7 bases). CDR1 is NSQYPW and CDR2 is LRSPGD in the germline V gene (reference sequence). The CDR3 sequence is 14 residues long. CDR3 bases read: TGCACCTGCAGTGCTGGGGGGCCCGCAAAC. Amino acids: CTCSAGGPAN. The CDR3 reads in full as CTCSAGGPANTLYF.

Remarks on this clone: The genes are named according to mouse. The read ends 4 residues shy of where the CDR3 ends; the end is completed using the germline J gene. The V and J genes are TRBV19 and TRBJ2-3, with TRBD1 as a possible D gene (7 bases). CDR3 length: 15 amino acids. V lost 2 bases, J lost 3 bases, and 13 bases lay in between. Germline-derived CDR1 and CDR2 are FNHDT and SITEND (reference sequence). The CDR3: CASSMRGRMAETLYF. The sequenced CDR3 bases are TGTGCCAGCAGTATGAGGGGGCGCATGGCAGAA.

This clone has just a few counts. Mouse names are used for the genes. The read ends 4 residues early relative to the CDR3; the germline J gene fills the gap. The chain joins TRBV13-3 to TRBJ2-5, with 9 nucleotides matching TRBD1. Losses at the gene ends were 4 bases for V and 0 bases for J; bases not matched to a gene: 9. Per the germline V gene, CDR1 is NNHDY and CDR2 is SYVADS. The CDR3 runs to 17 residues. Partial CDR3 DNA: TGTGCCAGCAGTCCGCCCGACAGGGGGTTTAACCAAGAC. This sequence encodes CASSPPDRGFNQD. The full CDR3 reads CASSPPDRGFNQDTQYF.

Concerning this clone: Germline and genes here are mouse. Read coverage stops 4 residues before the CDR3 terminus; the germline J gene supplies the remainder. This chain connects TRBV13-3 to TRBJ2-1, with TRBD1 matching 8 bases. CDR3 length equals 15 residues. The junction had 11 bases not matched to a gene; V was cut back by 6 bases and J by 6 bases. Germline-derived CDR1 and CDR2 are NNHDY and SYVADS. This CDR3 is CASTPGGAGLAEQFF. CDR3 bases read: TGTGCCAGCACCCCAGGGGGCGCGGGGCTTGCT.

This clone was observed many times. Mouse gene names and germline throughout. The read ends 4 residues early relative to the CDR3; the germline J gene fills the gap. The rearrangement joins TRBV13-3 to TRBJ2-7; possible D gene TRBD1, 5 bases. The germline V gene encodes CDR1 NNHDY and CDR2 SYVADS. This CDR3 region has 13 residues. Here the CDR3 reads CASSDKDSYEQYF. Incomplete CDR3 DNA: TGTGCCAGCAGTGATAAAGACAGTTAT.

Details on this clone: Any gene name here is a mouse gene name. The DNA ends 4 residues before the CDR3 does, and the rest of the CDR3 is filled in from the germline J gene. V and J are TRBV19 and TRBJ2-7; 11 positions match TRBD2. Per the germline V gene, CDR1 is FNHDT and CDR2 is SITEND (reference sequence). This CDR3 contains 15 residues. The CDR3 DNA, read in part, is TGTGCCAGCAGTATCCGGGACTGGGGGTTTTAT. Protein: CASSIRDWGFY. The CDR3 in full is CASSIRDWGFYEQYF. The full variable domain, in which reference TRBV19 and TRBJ2-7 provide the parts outside the CDR3, is GGIITQTPKFLIGQEGQKLTLKCQQNFNHDTMYWYRQDSGKGLRLIYYSITENDLQKGDLSEGYDASREKKSSFSLTVTSAQKNEMAVFLCASSIRDWGFYEQYFGPGTRLTVL.

This clone was picked up many times. Each gene name is a mouse one. The CDR3 is CASSAPGTGGYYAEQFF. CDR3 DNA, as far as it was read: TGTGCCAGCAGTGCCCCTGGGACTGGGGGGTACTATGCT. The chain employs TRBV13-1 and TRBJ2-1; 12 nucleotides agree with TRBD2. The sequenced fragment ends 4 residues before the CDR3 boundary, so the rest is inferred from the germline J gene. The CDR3 length is 17 residues. The V gene end was trimmed by 3 bases and the J gene end by 2 bases; junction bases not matched to a gene: 6. Germline-derived CDR1 and CDR2 are NSHNY and SYGAGN.